This TCR beta chain derives from a study of T cell responses to AZD1222 COVID-19 vaccine (TCRdb year 2021). Concerning the study at large: TCR sequencing was performed for roughly 250 trial participants, of whom about 210 were given two doses of AZD1222 and approximately 26 were given two doses of MenACWY control vaccine. Enrollment into the trials was organized by age into subgroups of 18-55, 56-69 and 70-plus years, and those subgroups contained about 160, 30 and 59 TCR-sequenced participants, respectively.

Of note for this clone: Its specific antigen is unknown. No base-level quality is on record; no much larger clone is a single base apart.

Overall study outcomes, separate from this receptor: Conclusions about previously exposed vaccinees are limited because only six or seven AZD1222 recipients were SARS-CoV-2 seropositive at baseline. Because no samples from the day 14 peak response were available, repertoires could be characterized only after the peak T cell response. Spike-specific TCR breadth and depth rose significantly after two AZD1222 doses compared with day 0 and with MenACWY recipients. The vaccine-associated CD4 TCRs covered the entire spike protein, and the dominant responses fell in regions 160-218 and 743-854. Reportedly, close to half of the unique spike-specific TCRs recognized epitopes lying outside the regions that are mutated in the B.1.351 and B.1.1.7 variants. Participants were mostly white British, with more females than males. The authors suggested clonal diversity may have been underestimated. In the small 56-69-year group, the increase in depth fell short of significance, most likely because of low power.

The CDR3 regions of human TCRbeta chains were analyzed by immunosequencing. In the paper's pipeline: TCRs in the repertoires were compared against a reference library of SARS-CoV-2-specific TCRs that had been generated with the MIRA antigen-specificity platform. Breadth was defined as the fraction of unique TCRs that were SARS-CoV-2-associated. Depth was defined as the fraction of total T cells that were SARS-CoV-2-associated. Using the MIRA data, each spike-specific TCR was mapped to the spike region that the TCR reacts to and placed in a CD4 or CD8 class. Log10-transformed breadth and depth values were compared by one-way ANOVA with Sidak's multiple comparisons tests. TCRdb limited this immuneACCESS table to in-frame rearrangements with V and J called. A share of clones is missing; checked studies link under half to unresolved V genes, and the rest is unexplained. For V, J and clone size, that table is used; D and trimming come from the DNA. The sample table contains about 110,000 clones; only one count was recorded for about 92% of them. Approximately 3% of the sample belongs to the ten largest clones.

The germline V gene sets CDR1 to SGHDT and CDR2 to YYEEEE. From the cysteine up to the phenylalanine, the CDR3 has a length of 12 residues. Left in the record is the CDR3 DNA by itself, 36 bases read in frame from the first base. The junction shows trimming of 1 base on V and 6 bases on J, plus 6 bases between the germline ends. What the time point label conveys for this sample: baseline before first vaccination. The meaning of the sample's treatment or condition label: meningococcal conjugate vaccine given as trial control. Samples from vaccinated people were obtained from the UK trials COV001 and COV002, which included a single-blind randomized controlled phase 2/3 trial of AZD1222 (ChAdOx1 nCoV-19) in healthy adults. Trial participant PBMC samples were collected at day 0 and day 28 after the second dose for TCRbeta chain sequencing.

The TCR sequence derives from an adult in good health. This sequence uses TRBV5-6 and TRBJ2-3, with the identity of the D gene unclear. Sequencing was performed on peripheral blood, taken on day 0 of MenACWY control vaccination. The nucleotides read TGTGCCAGCAGCTTGTCCATGGATACGCAGTATTTT. It translates to CASSLSMDTQYF. With the portions outside the CDR3 filled from the reference TRBV5-6 and TRBJ2-3 genes, the complete variable region becomes DAGVTQSPTHLIKTRGQQVTLRCSPKSGHDTVSWYQQALGQGPQFIFQYYEEEERQRGNFPDRFSGHQFPNYSSELNVNALLLGDSALYLCASSLSMDTQYFGPGTRLTVL.